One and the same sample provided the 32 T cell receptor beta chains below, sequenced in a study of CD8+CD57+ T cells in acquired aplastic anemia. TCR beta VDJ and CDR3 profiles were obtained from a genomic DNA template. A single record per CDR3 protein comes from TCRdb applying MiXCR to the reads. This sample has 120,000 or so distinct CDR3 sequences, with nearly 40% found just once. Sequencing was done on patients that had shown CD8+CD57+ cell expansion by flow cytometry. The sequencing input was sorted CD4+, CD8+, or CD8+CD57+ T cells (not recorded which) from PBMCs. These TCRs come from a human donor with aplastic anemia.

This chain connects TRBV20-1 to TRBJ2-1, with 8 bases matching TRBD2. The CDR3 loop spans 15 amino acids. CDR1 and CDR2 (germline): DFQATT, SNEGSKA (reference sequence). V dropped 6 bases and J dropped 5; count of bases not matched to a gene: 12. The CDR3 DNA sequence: TGCAGTGCCCCTTCCGCGGGGGGCTCTCACAATGAGCAGTTCTTC. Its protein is CSAPSAGGSHNEQFF.

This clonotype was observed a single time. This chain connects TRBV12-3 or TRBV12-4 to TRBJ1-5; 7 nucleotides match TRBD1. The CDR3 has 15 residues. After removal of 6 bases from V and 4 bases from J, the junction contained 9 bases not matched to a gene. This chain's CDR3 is CASSLGTAFNQPQHF. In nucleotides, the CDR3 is TGTGCCAGCAGCCTAGGGACAGCCTTTAATCAGCCCCAGCATTTT.

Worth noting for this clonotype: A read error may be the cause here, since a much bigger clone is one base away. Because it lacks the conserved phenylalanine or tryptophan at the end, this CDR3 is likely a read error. CDR3 coding DNA: TGCGCCAGCAGCCCCCTTGCGGGGTATTCGGGGGAGACCCAGTACCTC. Protein: CASSPLAGYSGETQYL. This chain connects TRBV5-1 to TRBJ2-5, with D perhaps matching TRBD2 (6 bases). The CDR3 loop spans 16 amino acids. Deletions cut 4 bases from V and 5 bases from J, with 21 bases between. CDR1 SGHRS and CDR2 YFSETQ come from the germline V gene.

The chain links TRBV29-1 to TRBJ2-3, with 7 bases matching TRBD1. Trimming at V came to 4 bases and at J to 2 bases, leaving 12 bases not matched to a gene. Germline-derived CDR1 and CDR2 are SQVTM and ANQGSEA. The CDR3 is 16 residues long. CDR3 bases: TGCAGCGTTGGGGGACAGACTTTATTTCCCACAGATACGCAGTATTTT. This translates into CSVGGQTLFPTDTQYF.

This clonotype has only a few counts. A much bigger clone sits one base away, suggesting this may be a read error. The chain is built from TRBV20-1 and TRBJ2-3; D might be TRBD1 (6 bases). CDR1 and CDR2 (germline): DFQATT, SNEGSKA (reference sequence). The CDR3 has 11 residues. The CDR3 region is CSARRQGPPKF. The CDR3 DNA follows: TGCAGTGCTAGGCGGCAGGGGCCTCCCAAATTT.

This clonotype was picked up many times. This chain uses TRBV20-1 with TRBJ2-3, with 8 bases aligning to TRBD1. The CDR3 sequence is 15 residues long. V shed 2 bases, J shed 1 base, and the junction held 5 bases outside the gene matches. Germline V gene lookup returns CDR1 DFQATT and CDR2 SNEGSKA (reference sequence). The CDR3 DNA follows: TGCAGTGCTAGACTCCCGACAGGGGGCACAGATACGCAGTATTTT. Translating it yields CSARLPTGGTDTQYF.

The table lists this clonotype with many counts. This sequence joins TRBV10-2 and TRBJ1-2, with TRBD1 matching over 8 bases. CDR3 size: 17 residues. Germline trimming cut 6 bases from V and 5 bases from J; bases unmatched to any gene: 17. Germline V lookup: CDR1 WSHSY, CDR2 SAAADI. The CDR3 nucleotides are TGCGCCAGCAGCTCCGGGACAGGCCTGTCTCTCTCATATGGCTACACCTTC. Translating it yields CASSSGTGLSLSYGYTF.

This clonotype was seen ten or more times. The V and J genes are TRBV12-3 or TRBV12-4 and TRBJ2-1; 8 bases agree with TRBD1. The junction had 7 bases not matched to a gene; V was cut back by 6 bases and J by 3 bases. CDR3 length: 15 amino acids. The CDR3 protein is CASSGQGHIYNEQFF. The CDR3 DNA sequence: TGTGCCAGCAGCGGACAGGGCCACATCTACAATGAGCAGTTCTTC.

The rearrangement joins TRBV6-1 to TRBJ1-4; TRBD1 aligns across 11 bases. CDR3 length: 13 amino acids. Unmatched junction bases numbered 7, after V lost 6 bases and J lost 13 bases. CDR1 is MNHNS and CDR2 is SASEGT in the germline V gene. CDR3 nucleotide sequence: TGTGCCAGCAGCGTGGACAGGGGGCTGGGACTGTTTTTT. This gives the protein CASSVDRGLGLFF.

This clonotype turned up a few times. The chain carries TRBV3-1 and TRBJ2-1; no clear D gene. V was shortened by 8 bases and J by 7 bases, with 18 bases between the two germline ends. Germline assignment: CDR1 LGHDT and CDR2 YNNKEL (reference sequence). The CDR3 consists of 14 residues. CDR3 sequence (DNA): TGTGCCAGCTCCGATCTTCCCGCTAGGAATGAGCAGTTCTTC. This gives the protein CASSDLPARNEQFF.

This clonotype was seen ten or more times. The CDR3 loop reads CASSLTELYGYTF. The CDR3 DNA sequence: TGTGCCAGCAGCTTAACAGAGCTATATGGCTACACCTTC. V is TRBV7-2 and J is TRBJ1-2; D remains unclear. Trimming took 2 bases from V and 5 from J, leaving 9 bases between them. CDR1 and CDR2 (germline): SGHTA, FQGNSA. This CDR3 is 13 amino acids long.

The CDR3 DNA reads as TGTGCCAGCAGCTCCGGGACTCCCACCGGGGAGCTGTTTTTT. Translated, it gives CASSSGTPTGELFF. The J gene is TRBJ2-2, the V gene TRBV7-9; TRBD2 is a possible D gene (6 bases). Looked up from germline, CDR1 is SEHNR and CDR2 is FQNEAQ (reference sequence). V lost 4 bases and J lost 4, with 10 bases in between. CDR3 length equals 14 residues.

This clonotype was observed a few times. As DNA, the CDR3 is TGTGCCAGCAGCCCGGACATTAGAAATTACGAGCAGTACGTC. Protein sequence: CASSPDIRNYEQYV. V usage is TRBV7-8 and J usage is TRBJ2-7, with a possible D match to TRBD1 (5 bases). This CDR3 has 14 residues. The V and J ends lost 5 bases and 4 bases respectively, with 15 bases between them. Germline V gives CDR1 SGHVS, CDR2 FQNEAQ.

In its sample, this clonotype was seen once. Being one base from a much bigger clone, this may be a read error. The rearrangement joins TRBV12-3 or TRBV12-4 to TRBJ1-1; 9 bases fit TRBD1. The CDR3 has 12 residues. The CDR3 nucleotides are TGTGCCAGCAGTACAGGGGGCACTGAAGCTCTCTTT. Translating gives CASSTGGTEALF.

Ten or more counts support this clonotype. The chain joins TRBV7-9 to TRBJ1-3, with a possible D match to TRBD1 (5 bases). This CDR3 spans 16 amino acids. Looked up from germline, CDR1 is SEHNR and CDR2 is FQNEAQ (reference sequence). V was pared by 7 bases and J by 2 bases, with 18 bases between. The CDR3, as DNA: TGTGCCAGCATCGGCTCTGAGGGGATGACTGGAAACACCATATATTTT. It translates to CASIGSEGMTGNTIYF. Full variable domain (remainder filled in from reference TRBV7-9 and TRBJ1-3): DTGVSQNPRHKITKRGQNVTFRCDPISEHNRLYWYRQTLGQGPEFLTYFQNEAQLEKSRLLSDRFSAERPKGSFSTLEIQRTEQGDSAMYLCASIGSEGMTGNTIYFGEGSWLTVV.

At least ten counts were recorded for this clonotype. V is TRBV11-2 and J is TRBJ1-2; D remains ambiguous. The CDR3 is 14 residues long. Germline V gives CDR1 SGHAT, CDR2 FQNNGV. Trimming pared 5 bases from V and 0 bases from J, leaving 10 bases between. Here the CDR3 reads CASSPRFSNYGYTF. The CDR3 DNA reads TGTGCCAGCAGCCCCCGTTTCTCTAACTATGGCTACACCTTC.

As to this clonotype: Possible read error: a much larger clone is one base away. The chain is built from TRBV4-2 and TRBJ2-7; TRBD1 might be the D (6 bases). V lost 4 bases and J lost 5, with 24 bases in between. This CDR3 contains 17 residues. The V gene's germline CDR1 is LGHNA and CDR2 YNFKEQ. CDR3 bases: TGTGCCAGCAGCCTAGGGACACTCCTACGATCAAAGGACGAGCAGTACTTC. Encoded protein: CASSLGTLLRSKDEQYF.

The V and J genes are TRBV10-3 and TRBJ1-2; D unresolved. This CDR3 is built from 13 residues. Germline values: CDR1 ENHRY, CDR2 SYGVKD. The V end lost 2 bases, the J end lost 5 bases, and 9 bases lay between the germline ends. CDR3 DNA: TGTGCCATCAGTGAGGGACCCAGGTATGGCTACACCTTC. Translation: CAISEGPRYGYTF.

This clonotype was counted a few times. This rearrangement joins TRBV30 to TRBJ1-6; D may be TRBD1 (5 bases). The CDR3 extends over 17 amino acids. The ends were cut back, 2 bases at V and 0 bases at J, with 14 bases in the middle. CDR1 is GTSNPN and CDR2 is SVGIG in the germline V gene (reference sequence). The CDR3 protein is CAWSPERGYSYNSPLHF. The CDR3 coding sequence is TGTGCCTGGAGTCCAGAGAGGGGTTACTCCTATAATTCACCCCTCCACTTT. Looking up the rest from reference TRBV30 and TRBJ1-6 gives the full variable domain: SQTIHQWPATLVQPVGSPLSLECTVEGTSNPNLYWYRQAAGRGLQLLFYSVGIGQISSEVPQNLSASRPQDRQFILSSKKLLLSDSGFYLCAWSPERGYSYNSPLHFGNGTRLTVT.

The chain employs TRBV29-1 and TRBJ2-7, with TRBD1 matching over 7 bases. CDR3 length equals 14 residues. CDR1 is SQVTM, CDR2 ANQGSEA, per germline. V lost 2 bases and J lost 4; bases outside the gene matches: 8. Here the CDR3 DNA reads TGCAGCGTTGAAACAGGGGCCTCCCCTTACGAGCAGTACTTC. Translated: CSVETGASPYEQYF.

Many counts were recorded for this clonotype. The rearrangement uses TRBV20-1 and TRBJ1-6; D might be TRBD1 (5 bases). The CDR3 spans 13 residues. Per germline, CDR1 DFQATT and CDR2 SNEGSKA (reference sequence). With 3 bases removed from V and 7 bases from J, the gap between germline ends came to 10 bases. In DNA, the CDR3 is TGCAGTGCTAGTGGGGACCGAAATTCACCCCTCCACTTT. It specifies CSASGDRNSPLHF.

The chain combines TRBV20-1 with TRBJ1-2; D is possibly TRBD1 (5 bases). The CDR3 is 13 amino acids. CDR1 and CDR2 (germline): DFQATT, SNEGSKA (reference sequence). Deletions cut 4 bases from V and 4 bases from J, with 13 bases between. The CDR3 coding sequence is TGCAGTGCTACCACTAAAGGGACCTATGGCTACACCTTC. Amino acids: CSATTKGTYGYTF.

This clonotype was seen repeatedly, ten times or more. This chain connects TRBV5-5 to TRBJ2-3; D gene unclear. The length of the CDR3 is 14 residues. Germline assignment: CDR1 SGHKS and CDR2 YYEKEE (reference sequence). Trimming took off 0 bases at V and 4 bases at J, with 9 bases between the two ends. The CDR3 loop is CASSLALSPDTQYF. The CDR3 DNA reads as TGTGCCAGCAGCTTGGCCCTGAGCCCAGATACGCAGTATTTT. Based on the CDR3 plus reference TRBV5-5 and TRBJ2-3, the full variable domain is DAGVTQSPTHLIKTRGQQVTLRCSPISGHKSVSWYQQVLGQGPQFIFQYYEKEERGRGNFPDRFSARQFPNYSSELNVNALLLGDSALYLCASSLALSPDTQYFGPGTRLTVL.

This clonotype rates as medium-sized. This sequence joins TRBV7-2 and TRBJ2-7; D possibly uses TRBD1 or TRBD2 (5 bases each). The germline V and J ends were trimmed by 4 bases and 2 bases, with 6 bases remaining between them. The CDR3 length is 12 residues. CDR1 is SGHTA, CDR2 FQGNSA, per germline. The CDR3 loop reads CASSSGPYEQYF. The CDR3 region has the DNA TGTGCCAGCAGCTCGGGACCCTACGAGCAGTACTTC.

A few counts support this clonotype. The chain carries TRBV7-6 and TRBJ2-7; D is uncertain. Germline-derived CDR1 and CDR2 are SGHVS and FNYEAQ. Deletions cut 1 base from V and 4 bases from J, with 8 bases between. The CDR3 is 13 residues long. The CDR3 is CASSLGAEYEQYF. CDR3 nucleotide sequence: TGTGCCAGCAGCTTAGGTGCGGAATACGAGCAGTACTTC.

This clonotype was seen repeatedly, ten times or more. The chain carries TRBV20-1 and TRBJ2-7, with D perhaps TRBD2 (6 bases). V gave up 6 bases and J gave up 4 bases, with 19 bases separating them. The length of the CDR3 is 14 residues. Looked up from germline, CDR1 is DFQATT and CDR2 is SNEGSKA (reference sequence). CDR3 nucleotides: TGCAGTGCAGCACGCGGGACTTCCCTATACGAGCAGTACGTC. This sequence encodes CSAARGTSLYEQYV.

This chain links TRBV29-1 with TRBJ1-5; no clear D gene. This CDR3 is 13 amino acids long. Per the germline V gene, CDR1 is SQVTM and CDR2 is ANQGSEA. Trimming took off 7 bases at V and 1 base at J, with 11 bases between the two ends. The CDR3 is CSGTGISNQPQHF. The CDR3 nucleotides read TGCAGCGGTACGGGGATAAGCAATCAGCCCCAGCATTTT. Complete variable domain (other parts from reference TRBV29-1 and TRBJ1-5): SAVISQKPSRDICQRGTSLTIQCQVDSQVTMMFWYRQQPGQSLTLIATANQGSEATYESGFVIDKFPISRPNLTFSTLTVSNMSPEDSSIYLCSGTGISNQPQHFGDGTRLSIL.

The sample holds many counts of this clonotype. The chain's CDR3 is CASRLGTGAASNTGELFF. The CDR3 DNA reads TGTGCCAGTAGACTCGGGACAGGGGCCGCTTCGAACACCGGGGAGCTGTTTTTT. J is TRBJ2-2 and V is TRBV19; 10 bases are a match to TRBD1. Germline loops: CDR1 LNHDA, CDR2 SQIVND (reference sequence). This CDR3 has 18 amino acids. Unmatched junction bases numbered 10, after V lost 6 bases and J lost 0 bases.

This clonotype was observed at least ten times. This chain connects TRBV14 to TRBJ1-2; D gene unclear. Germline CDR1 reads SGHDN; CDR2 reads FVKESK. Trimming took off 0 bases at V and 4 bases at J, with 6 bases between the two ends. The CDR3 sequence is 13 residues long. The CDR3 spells CASSQELSYGYTF. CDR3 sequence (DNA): TGTGCCAGCAGCCAAGAATTAAGCTATGGCTACACCTTC.

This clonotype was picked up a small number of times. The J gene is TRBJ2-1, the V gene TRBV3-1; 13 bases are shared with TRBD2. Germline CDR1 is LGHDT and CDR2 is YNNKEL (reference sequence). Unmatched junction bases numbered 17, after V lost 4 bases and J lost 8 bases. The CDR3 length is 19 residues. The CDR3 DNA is TGTGCCAGCAGCCCCATAAGGACTAGCGGGGGCCGGGGCGGGGATGAGCAGTTCTTC. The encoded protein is CASSPIRTSGGRGGDEQFF.

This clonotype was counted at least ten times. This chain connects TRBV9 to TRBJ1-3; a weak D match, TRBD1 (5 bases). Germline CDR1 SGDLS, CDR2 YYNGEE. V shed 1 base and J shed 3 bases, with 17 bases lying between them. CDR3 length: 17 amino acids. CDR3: CASSVTQGPFGGNTIYF. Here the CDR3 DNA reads TGTGCCAGCAGCGTAACCCAGGGCCCGTTTGGTGGAAACACCATATATTTT.

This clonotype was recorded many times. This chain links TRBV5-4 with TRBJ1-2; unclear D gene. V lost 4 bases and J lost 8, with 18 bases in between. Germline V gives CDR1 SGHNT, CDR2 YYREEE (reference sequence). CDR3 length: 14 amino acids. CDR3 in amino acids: CASSRDERAIGYTF. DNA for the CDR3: TGTGCCAGCAGCAGAGACGAAAGGGCTATCGGCTACACCTTC.